This TCR beta chain was obtained from a study of immune cell composition in non-small cell lung cancer. Normal lung was sampled as far from the tumour as possible, at least 3 cm. Template was genomic DNA from frozen, unsorted single-cell suspensions. The protocol was immunoSEQ multiplex PCR, while the TCRdb copy is restricted to in-frame clones and leaves out a portion. The table has more than 8,500 clones, around two thirds seen once. This clone occurred a few times. Antigen: not known. Whole-study results and caveats: Overall clonality, unlike maximal tumour-associated clone frequency, did not predict TIL reactivity.

The receptor was derived from a human donor with non-small cell lung cancer. The sample comprised non-adjacent lung tissue.

In nucleotides, the CDR3 is TGTGCCAGCAGTAACAGGGAGCCTGGGGCCAACGTCCTGACTTTC. As protein: CASSNREPGANVLTF. J is TRBJ2-6 and V is TRBV6-6, with a tentative D call TRBD1 (6 bases). The CDR3 contains 15 residues. Germline values: CDR1 MNHNY, CDR2 SVGAGI (reference sequence). Deletions cut 5 bases from V and 2 bases from J, with 10 bases between.